These 18 T cell receptor beta chains were all obtained from the same sample, sequenced in a study of blood T cells in healthy people across ages. With a J-beta primer mix and a sample-barcoded 5' primer, a second PCR ran 7 to 11 cycles. TCRdb analysed the 5' RACE reads with MiXCR anew, one entry per CDR3 protein. The table lists 1.5 million to 2 million distinct CDR3 sequences, almost 35% of them singletons. Sequenced sample: blood. All receptors come from a woman aged 25 to 39 in good health.

The chain has TRBV9 and TRBJ2-7; 7 bases are shared with TRBD1. This CDR3 is built from 15 residues. With V trimmed by 3 bases and J by 2 bases, 8 bases remained unmatched. Germline values: CDR1 SGDLS, CDR2 YYNGEE. CDR3 in amino acids: CASSERDSFTYEQYF. CDR3 nucleotides: TGTGCCAGCAGCGAAAGGGACAGTTTCACCTACGAGCAGTACTTC.

The J gene is TRBJ1-2, the V gene TRBV4-1, with TRBD1 matching over 7 bases. The germline CDR1 and CDR2 sequences are MGHRA and YSYEKL. The V gene end was trimmed by 0 bases and the J gene end by 0 bases; junction bases not matched to a gene: 4. CDR3 size: 16 residues. This chain's CDR3 is CASSQDRDSPNYGYTF. The CDR3 region has the DNA TGCGCCAGCAGCCAAGATCGGGACAGTCCTAACTATGGCTACACCTTC.

V usage is TRBV4-1 and J usage is TRBJ2-7; 7 nucleotides line up with TRBD1. The germline V gene has CDR1 MGHRA and CDR2 YSYEKL. The CDR3 extends over 18 amino acids. V gave up 1 base and J gave up 1 base; unmatched junction bases: 13. CDR3 in DNA: TGCGCCAGCAGCCAAGTTTTGTCCCCGGGACAGTTATCCTACGAGCAGTACTTC. It translates to CASSQVLSPGQLSYEQYF.

This clonotype showed up many times. The rearrangement links TRBV20-1 to TRBJ2-3, with 8 bases fitting TRBD2. With V trimmed by 5 bases and J by 0 bases, 4 bases remained unmatched. This CDR3 contains 14 residues. Germline assignment: CDR1 DFQATT and CDR2 SNEGSKA (reference sequence). CDR3 in amino acids: CSAAAGASTDTQYF. Written as DNA, the CDR3 is TGCAGTGCTGCAGCGGGAGCCAGCACAGATACGCAGTATTTT.

The table lists this clonotype with many counts. The chain has TRBV29-1 and TRBJ2-7; the D gene is possibly TRBD1 (6 bases). This CDR3 region has 12 residues. Germline CDR1 is SQVTM and CDR2 is ANQGSEA. V dropped 6 bases and J dropped 1 base, with 10 bases sitting between them. CDR3 DNA: TGCAGCGTCCCGGACAGATCCTACGAGCAGTACTTC. Its protein product is CSVPDRSYEQYF.

The table lists this clonotype with a few counts. The chain recombines TRBV5-1 with TRBJ2-3; 8 nucleotides agree with TRBD2. Per germline, CDR1 SGHRS and CDR2 YFSETQ. The CDR3 has 18 residues. Trimming took 3 bases from V and 0 from J; bases not matched to a gene: 12. The CDR3, as DNA: TGCGCCAGCAGCTATCCCCCGGGCGGGGGGCGTAGCACAGATACGCAGTATTTT. Protein product: CASSYPPGGGRSTDTQYF. Supplemented by reference TRBV5-1 and TRBJ2-3, the full variable domain reads KAGVTQTPRYLIKTRGQQVTLSCSPISGHRSVSWYQQTPGQGLQFLFEYFSETQRNKGNFPGRFSGRQFSNSRSEMNVSTLELGDSALYLCASSYPPGGGRSTDTQYFGPGTRLTVL.

The rearrangement links TRBV4-1 to TRBJ2-3; possible D gene TRBD1, 5 bases. This CDR3 has 15 residues. Deletions cut 1 base from V and 5 bases from J, with 13 bases between. Germline V gives CDR1 MGHRA, CDR2 YSYEKL. The CDR3 region is CASSQVKGPVDTQYF. The CDR3 DNA follows: TGCGCCAGCAGCCAAGTAAAGGGGCCGGTAGATACGCAGTATTTT.

The sample holds a few counts of this clonotype. The chain has TRBV7-9 and TRBJ1-2; D not resolved. CDR1 and CDR2 (germline): SEHNR, FQNEAQ (reference sequence). V was cut by 1 base and J by 8 bases, with 11 bases left in between. There are 13 residues in the CDR3. The CDR3 is CASSLEGPSGYTF. CDR3 in DNA: TGTGCCAGCAGCTTAGAAGGACCCAGCGGCTACACCTTC.

The sample holds a few counts of this clonotype. The chain couples TRBV6-1 to TRBJ2-1; D could derive from TRBD1 or TRBD2 (6 bases each). V lost 2 bases, J lost 9 bases, and 11 bases lay in between. The germline V gene encodes CDR1 MNHNS and CDR2 SASEGT. The CDR3 is made up of 13 amino acids. CDR3 sequence (DNA): TGTGCCAGCAGTGAATTCAGGGGAGGTGAGCAGTTCTTC. Its protein is CASSEFRGGEQFF.

The V gene is TRBV11-1, the J gene TRBJ2-5, with D unclear. CDR1 and CDR2 (germline): SGHAT, FQDESV (reference sequence). The length of the CDR3 is 13 residues. Between the trimmed V and J ends, which lost 2 bases and 4 bases, there was a span of 8 bases. The CDR3 nucleotides are TGTGCCAGCAGCTTAAGCACGAGAGAGACCCAGTACTTC. Its protein is CASSLSTRETQYF.

This clonotype was detected ten times or more. The V call is TRBV5-1, the J call TRBJ2-5, with 8 bases lining up with TRBD1. The last part of the DNA fits TRBJ2-7 better; the J call may be wrong. The V gene's germline CDR1 is SGHRS and CDR2 YFSETQ. CDR3 size: 14 residues. For the CDR3, the DNA is TGCGCCAGCAGCCCACGGACAGGGCTGAACGAGCAGTACTTC. Translated: CASSPRTGLNEQYF.

The chain recombines TRBV4-1 with TRBJ2-1, with 12 nucleotides matching TRBD2. Losses at the gene ends were 2 bases for V and 1 base for J; bases not matched to a gene: 0. This CDR3 contains 16 residues. In germline, CDR1 is MGHRA, CDR2 YSYEKL. CDR3 sequence reads: CASSQTSGRSYNEQFF. CDR3 DNA sequence: TGCGCCAGCAGCCAAACTAGCGGGAGGTCCTACAATGAGCAGTTCTTC.

This clonotype was observed a few times. V gene TRBV20-1 combines with J gene TRBJ1-2, with a tentative D call TRBD1 (6 bases). The CDR3 consists of 12 residues. Trimming removed 1 base from V and 6 bases from J, with 9 bases in between. CDR1 is DFQATT and CDR2 is SNEGSKA in the germline V gene (reference sequence). The chain's CDR3 is CSARVGADGYTF. CDR3 coding DNA: TGCAGTGCTAGAGTGGGGGCGGATGGCTACACCTTC.

This clonotype was detected a few times. The V call is TRBV5-1, the J call TRBJ2-7; TRBD2 agrees at 8 bases. Germline V CDR1 and CDR2: SGHRS, YFSETQ. Trimming took 0 bases from V and 0 from J; bases not matched to a gene: 11. The CDR3 sequence is 18 residues long. CDR3 nucleotides: TGCGCCAGCAGCTTGGGGAGTCTCACTAGCGGATTCTCCTACGAGCAGTACTTC. Protein product: CASSLGSLTSGFSYEQYF.

As for this clonotype: This may be a read error, as it is one base from a much larger clone. This chain connects TRBV29-1 to TRBJ2-5; a possible D gene is TRBD1 (6 bases). Judging by the DNA end, TRBJ2-7 fits better; the J call may be wrong. There are 12 residues in the CDR3. Germline CDR1 and CDR2: SQVTM and ANQGSEA. The CDR3 is CSAEGGSSEQYF. Here the CDR3 DNA reads TGCAGCGCAGAAGGGGGTTCCTCCGAGCAGTACTTC.

The J gene is TRBJ1-1, the V gene TRBV27; TRBD1 is a possible D gene (5 bases). The length of the CDR3 is 13 residues. V was trimmed by 9 bases and J by 1 base, leaving 12 bases between them. In germline, CDR1 is MNHEY, CDR2 SMNVEV (reference sequence). The CDR3 spells CASSGFWNTEAFF. In nucleotides, the CDR3 is TGTGCCAGTTCAGGGTTTTGGAACACTGAAGCTTTCTTT.

V and J are TRBV24-1 and TRBJ2-1; D may be TRBD1 or TRBD2 (5 bases each). Germline V CDR1 and CDR2: KGHDR, SFDVKD. The CDR3 extends over 16 amino acids. The V and J ends lost 3 bases and 4 bases respectively, with 15 bases between them. Written as DNA, the CDR3 is TGTGCCACCAGTGATCCTTCGGCCGGGGCATACAATGAGCAGTTCTTC. This sequence encodes CATSDPSAGAYNEQFF.

This clonotype has more than one count but fewer than ten. An end of the junction differs from the germline gene, which may be a read error. The chain employs TRBV5-6 and TRBJ1-2; tentative D call: TRBD1 (6 bases). Germline CDR1 reads SGHDT; CDR2 reads YYEEEE. There are 18 residues in the CDR3. CDR3 region: CAGSHTTGIRVSNYGYTF. Here the CDR3 DNA reads TGTGCCGGCAGCCACACAACAGGGATACGGGTGTCTAACTATGGCTACACCTTC.